A selection of T cell receptor beta chains follows, all from one sample in a study of T-cell reconstitution after alpha-beta-depleted transplantation in children. TCRdb called the PCR reads again in MiXCR, with one record for every CDR3 protein. The table has about 500,000 distinct CDR3 sequences, 32% seen once; the top ten hold 2% to 3%. The input for sequencing was PBMCs from the stem cell graft donor, taken from the stem cell graft. The receptors originated from a human donor who donated a stem cell graft to a child with aplastic anemia. CDR3s include the opening cysteine and the closing phenylalanine or tryptophan. D genes are given only for firm matches. Size values are once, few and many counts, or a class for expanded clones, and some rows have none.

V gene	clone size	J gene	D gene	CDR3 DNA	CDR3 protein
TRBV10-2	few	TRBJ1-1	.	TGCGCCAGCAGTGAGGCAGGGGAGAGGGACACTGAAGCTTTCTTT	CASSEAGERDTEAFF
TRBV19	.	TRBJ1-1	TRBD1	TGTGCCAGTAGTTCACCTCACCGGGACAGGGCCACTGAAGCTTTCTTT	CASSSPHRDRATEAFF
TRBV12-3/TRBV12-4	few	TRBJ2-1	TRBD2	TGTGCCAGCAGTCAATTCGGACTAGCGGGATCCTACAATGAGCAGTTCTTC	CASSQFGLAGSYNEQFF
TRBV7-8	few	TRBJ1-1	.	TGTGCCAGCAGCTTAGGGGCCGGGGAAGGTGAAGCTTTCTTT	CASSLGAGEGEAFF
TRBV29-1	many	TRBJ2-1	TRBD1	TGCAGCGTAGACTACAGGGGTTCCTACAATGAGCAGTTCTTC	CSVDYRGSYNEQFF
TRBV29-1	few	TRBJ1-2	.	TGCAGCGTTGAAGATCTGGGGGCTAACTATGGCTACACCTTC	CSVEDLGANYGYTF
TRBV20-1	.	TRBJ1-2	.	TGCAGTGCTAACCTTCAGTGGGATGGCTACACCTTC	CSANLQWDGYTF
TRBV6-2/TRBV6-3	few	TRBJ1-6	TRBD1	TGTGCCAGCAGTCCCAATATCGGACAGGGACGTTCACCCCTCCACTTT	CASSPNIGQGRSPLHF
TRBV30	many	TRBJ2-3	TRBD2	TGTGCCTGCTCGACTAGCGGGAGCGGAGATACGCAGTATTTT	CACSTSGSGDTQYF
TRBV5-3	.	TRBJ2-2	TRBD2	TGTGCCAGAAGCTTGGCCGACGGGAGGGACGCGAACACCGGGGAGCTGTTTTTT	CARSLADGRDANTGELFF
TRBV6-1	few	TRBJ2-7	TRBD2	TGTGCCAGCAGTAGCCCGGGACTAGGTCTCTACGAGCAGTACTTC	CASSSPGLGLYEQYF
TRBV7-6	few	TRBJ1-1	TRBD1	TGTGCCAGCAGCTTAGGGAGACAGGGGGCCTCGAGGATGAACACTGAAGCTTTCTTT	CASSLGRQGASRMNTEAFF
TRBV30	.	TRBJ1-1	.	TGTGCCTGGAGTGTATATTATCAAACCACCACTGAAGCTTTCTTT	CAWSVYYQTTTEAFF
TRBV6-2/TRBV6-3	.	TRBJ1-6	.	TGTGCCAGCAGTCCTCGCCCGGGCAGGGGAAATTCACCCCTCCACTTT	CASSPRPGRGNSPLHF
TRBV2	.	TRBJ1-5	TRBD1	TGTGCCTTCTGTCCCTCCGGGACAGGTACATTCGGCAATCAGCCCCAGCATTTT	CAFCPSGTGTFGNQPQHF
TRBV7-9	many	TRBJ2-2	TRBD1	TGTGCCAGCAGCTTGGGGACAGGGTTCGGCGGGGAGCTGTTTTTT	CASSLGTGFGGELFF